A single sample is the source of the 22 T cell receptor beta chains below, sequenced in a study of blood T cell repertoires in COVID-19. Clones were read by immunoSEQ multiplex PCR, and TCRdb kept only the in-frame ones, dropping some. Among about 320,000 clones listed, around 88% were seen once. The sequenced sample consisted of peripheral blood. These receptors were collected from a woman aged 30 to 39 with COVID-19, enrolled during active disease.

The chain links TRBV18 to TRBJ2-7; 7 positions agree with TRBD1. V was clipped by 0 bases and J by 3 bases; unmatched bases: 2. Germline lookup yields CDR1 KGHSH and CDR2 LQKENI. This CDR3 is built from 14 residues. This CDR3 is CASSPPGQNYEQYF. Here the CDR3 DNA reads TGTGCCAGCTCACCACCGGGACAGAACTACGAGCAGTACTTC.

The chain employs TRBV7-3 and TRBJ2-5; D is possibly TRBD2 (5 bases). The CDR3 is 13 residues long. Germline CDR1 and CDR2: SGHTA and FQGTGA. Trimming pared 1 base from V and 5 bases from J, leaving 8 bases between. This CDR3 reads CASSLNWEETQYF. In DNA form, the CDR3 reads TGTGCCAGCAGCTTAAATTGGGAGGAGACCCAGTACTTC.

The V and J genes are TRBV5-6 and TRBJ1-4; no definite D call. Trimming left V 2 bases short and J 4 bases short, with 15 bases between. Germline-derived CDR1 and CDR2 are SGHDT and YYEEEE. The CDR3 sequence is 16 residues long. The CDR3 loop reads CASSFNSGGLNEKLFF. For the CDR3, the DNA is TGTGCCAGCAGCTTTAATTCGGGAGGACTTAATGAAAAACTGTTTTTT. Full variable domain (missing parts from reference TRBV5-6 and TRBJ1-4): DAGVTQSPTHLIKTRGQQVTLRCSPKSGHDTVSWYQQALGQGPQFIFQYYEEEERQRGNFPDRFSGHQFPNYSSELNVNALLLGDSALYLCASSFNSGGLNEKLFFGSGTQLSVL.

The rearrangement links TRBV9 to TRBJ1-5; the D is unclear. The CDR3 totals 14 residues. Germline lookup yields CDR1 SGDLS and CDR2 YYNGEE. The germline V and J ends were trimmed by 3 bases and 6 bases, with 13 bases remaining between them. CDR3 sequence (DNA): TGTGCCAGCAGCGCCGAGGCCGGATTTCAGCCCCAGCATTTT. Encoded protein: CASSAEAGFQPQHF.

V and J are TRBV13 and TRBJ2-7, with 8 bases aligning to TRBD1. Germline V gene sequence: CDR1 PRHDT, CDR2 FYEKMQ (reference sequence). The CDR3 has 15 residues. J lost 3 bases, V lost 5 bases, and 9 bases had no gene match. The CDR3, as DNA: TGTGCCAGCAGCATCACTCCAGGGGGCAGCTACGAGCAGTACGTC. Amino acid sequence: CASSITPGGSYEQYV.

This clone was recorded once. Other DNA sequences in this specimen translate into the identical CDR3. The chain is built from TRBV30 and TRBJ1-5; D possibly corresponds to TRBD1 (5 bases). The germline gives CDR1 GTSNPN, CDR2 SVGIG (reference sequence). This CDR3 has 13 amino acids. The V end was cut by 3 bases, the J end by 4 bases, with 10 bases between. The CDR3 DNA reads as TGTGCCTGGAGCGGGCAGGGAAATCAGCCCCAGCATTTT. Translated, it gives CAWSGQGNQPQHF.

The V and J genes are TRBV10-3 and TRBJ2-7; D is perhaps TRBD1 (7 bases). Germline CDR1 ENHRY, CDR2 SYGVKD. The CDR3 spans 15 residues. V lost 3 bases to trimming and J lost 4 bases, with 16 bases between them. CDR3 in amino acids: CAISEGGQGGYEQYF. The CDR3 DNA is TGTGCCATCAGTGAAGGCGGGCAGGGGGGATACGAGCAGTACTTC.

J is TRBJ2-5 and V is TRBV6-2 or TRBV6-3, with 9 bases matching TRBD2. V was pared by 2 bases and J by 6 bases, with 16 bases of the junction left unmatched. The CDR3 is 18 amino acids. Germline CDR1 is MNHEY and CDR2 is SVGEGT. Here the CDR3 reads CASSYGGLAGPRVQTQYF. In DNA form, the CDR3 reads TGTGCCAGCAGTTACGGAGGGCTAGCGGGGCCAAGGGTACAGACCCAGTACTTC.

The chain carries TRBV7-2 and TRBJ2-2; TRBD2 is a possible D gene (5 bases). Germline V gives CDR1 SGHTA, CDR2 FQGNSA. This CDR3 comprises 13 residues. V was cut by 3 bases and J by 7 bases, with 9 bases left in between. CDR3 DNA: TGTGCCAGCAGCTTCGGGGTGGTCGGGGAGCTGTTTTTT. It specifies CASSFGVVGELFF.

CDR3 loop: CASSPQSGNQPQHF. The DNA for the CDR3 is TGTGCCAGCAGTCCACAGTCGGGCAATCAGCCCCAGCATTTT. The rearrangement uses TRBV27 and TRBJ1-5; D remains unclear. The CDR3 sequence is 14 residues long. From germline, CDR1 is MNHEY and CDR2 SMNVEV (reference sequence). Trimming removed 5 bases from V and 2 bases from J, with 10 bases in between.

The V gene is TRBV19, the J gene TRBJ2-3; 13 bases fit TRBD2. Germline V gene sequence: CDR1 LNHDA, CDR2 SQIVND (reference sequence). Losses at the gene ends were 2 bases for V and 7 bases for J; bases not matched to a gene: 3. CDR3 length: 15 residues. CDR3 loop: CASSIRTSGGYTQYF. CDR3 bases: TGTGCCAGTAGTATACGGACTAGCGGGGGATATACGCAGTATTTT.

The chain recombines TRBV12-3 or TRBV12-4 with TRBJ1-1; D is unclear. Trimming removed 4 bases at V and 0 bases at J, with 3 bases between. CDR3 length equals 12 residues. CDR3 in amino acids: CASSSVNTEAFF. DNA for the CDR3: TGTGCCAGCAGTTCAGTGAACACTGAAGCTTTCTTT.

As concerns this clone: This specimen includes other DNA sequences encoding the same CDR3. This rearrangement joins TRBV5-6 to TRBJ1-2; D perhaps matches TRBD1 (5 bases). Germline V gene data show CDR1 as SGHDT and CDR2 as YYEEEE. V was shortened by 0 bases and J by 2 bases, with 5 bases between the two germline ends. This CDR3 comprises 13 residues. Here the CDR3 reads CASSLGGNYGYTF. The CDR3 region has the DNA TGTGCCAGCAGCTTGGGGGGCAACTATGGCTACACCTTC.

The chain recombines TRBV5-4 with TRBJ2-2, with D unresolved. The CDR3 spans 13 residues. Germline CDR1 is SGHNT and CDR2 is YYREEE (reference sequence). V was clipped by 2 bases and J by 1 base, with 3 bases between them. CDR3 nucleotides: TGTGCCAGCAGCTTACAGAACACCGGGGAGCTGTTTTTT. This codes for CASSLQNTGELFF. The whole variable domain, remainder taken from reference TRBV5-4 and TRBJ2-2, is ETGVTQSPTHLIKTRGQQVTLRCSSQSGHNTVSWYQQALGQGPQFIFQYYREEENGRGNFPPRFSGLQFPNYSSELNVNALELDDSALYLCASSLQNTGELFFGEGSRLTVL.

This clone was counted a single time. CDR3 amino acids: CASSSTAYGYTF. The CDR3 nucleotides read TGTGCCAGCAGTTCGACAGCCTATGGCTACACCTTC. The chain recombines TRBV6-5 with TRBJ1-2; D might be TRBD1 (5 bases). V lost 4 bases, J lost 4 bases, and 7 bases lay in between. Germline loops: CDR1 MNHEY, CDR2 SVGAGI. The length of the CDR3 is 12 residues.

The chain recombines TRBV6-6 with TRBJ1-4, with a tentative D call TRBD1 (6 bases). Germline V gives CDR1 MNHNY, CDR2 SVGAGI (reference sequence). This CDR3 region has 15 residues. Trimming took off 6 bases at V and 2 bases at J, with 13 bases between the two ends. CDR3 DNA sequence: TGTGCCAGCAGAGACCCCGACAGGACTAATGAAAAACTGTTTTTT. Encoded protein: CASRDPDRTNEKLFF.

The chain has TRBV6-6 and TRBJ1-2; TRBD1 matches 7 bases. Germline CDR1 MNHNY, CDR2 SVGAGI (reference sequence). Trimming at V came to 5 bases and at J to 7 bases, leaving 4 bases not matched to a gene. CDR3 length: 12 amino acids. The CDR3 DNA reads TGTGCCAGCAGTCATCGACAGGGTGGCTACACCTTC. Encoded protein: CASSHRQGGYTF.

V usage is TRBV7-9 and J usage is TRBJ2-5, with D maybe TRBD2 (5 bases). Germline V gene sequence: CDR1 SEHNR, CDR2 FQNEAQ (reference sequence). Deletions cut 8 bases from V and 1 base from J, with 17 bases between. CDR3 length: 15 amino acids. CDR3 sequence: CASCRPGSRQETQYF. As DNA, the CDR3 is TGTGCCAGCTGTCGTCCGGGGAGTCGCCAAGAGACCCAGTACTTC.

V and J are TRBV27 and TRBJ2-2; TRBD1 is a possible D gene (6 bases). Germline V lookup: CDR1 MNHEY, CDR2 SMNVEV (reference sequence). With 3 bases removed from V and 4 bases from J, the gap between germline ends came to 9 bases. CDR3 length equals 14 residues. In DNA, the CDR3 is TGTGCCAGCAGTTTGGGGGCCATCACCGGGGAGCTGTTTTTT. It codes for CASSLGAITGELFF.

This clone was recorded a few times. The V call is TRBV4-1, the J call TRBJ1-2, with D uncertain. The CDR3 sequence is 13 residues long. Germline V lookup: CDR1 MGHRA, CDR2 YSYEKL. V lost 0 bases to trimming and J lost 14 bases, with 16 bases between them. The CDR3 protein is CASSQDEGGEETF. The CDR3 DNA sequence: TGCGCCAGCAGCCAAGATGAGGGAGGCGAGGAGACCTTC.

This rearrangement joins TRBV9 to TRBJ2-7, with TRBD1 matching 7 bases. Trimming removed 3 bases from V and 5 bases from J; junction bases left unmatched: 5. This CDR3 has 13 amino acids. Germline V gene data show CDR1 as SGDLS and CDR2 as YYNGEE. The CDR3 reads CASSEGQIDEQYF. DNA of the CDR3: TGTGCCAGCAGCGAGGGACAGATCGACGAGCAGTACTTC.

The genes are TRBV27 and TRBJ1-5, with D unresolved. V was pared by 5 bases and J by 5 bases, with 16 bases between. The CDR3 consists of 15 residues. The germline CDR1 and CDR2 sequences are MNHEY and SMNVEV (reference sequence). The chain's CDR3 is CASSTLEGRDQPQHF. CDR3 sequence (DNA): TGTGCCAGCAGTACCCTTGAGGGCCGGGATCAGCCCCAGCATTTT.